These 23 T cell receptor beta chains were sequenced from one sample in a study of shared clonotypes between healthy human individuals (dated by TCRdb to 2018 to 2021). The library was made by the immunoSEQ multiplex PCR assay. TCRdb mirrors the immuneACCESS table, restricted to in-frame sequences. Some clones are absent from its copies; in checked studies, under half trace to an unresolved V gene, and the reason for the others is unknown. This sample lists some 2.4 million clones; approximately 93% were detected once. The ten most abundant clones make up approximately 0.35% of the sample. The specimen was naive CD4+ T cells from PBMCs. What the cell subset or site label conveys for this sample: CD45RA+ positively selected. All receptors derive from a young man in good health. Some clones in this sample may be carry-over from other donors' samples.

On this clone itself: Within the sample, other DNA sequences also encode this same CDR3. This chain uses TRBV9 with TRBJ2-1, with D tentatively TRBD2 (6 bases). This CDR3 has 14 amino acids. Looked up from germline, CDR1 is SGDLS and CDR2 is YYNGEE. The V and J ends lost 0 bases and 3 bases respectively, with 7 bases between them. Here the CDR3 reads CASSVVGGYNEQFF. CDR3 nucleotide sequence: TGTGCCAGCAGCGTAGTCGGGGGCTACAATGAGCAGTTCTTC.

The gene calls are TRBV6-1 and TRBJ1-2; 7 nucleotides agree with TRBD1. The CDR3 spans 15 residues. Germline CDR1 is MNHNS and CDR2 is SASEGT. Losses at the gene ends were 10 bases for V and 3 bases for J; bases not matched to a gene: 14. The CDR3 DNA sequence: TGTGCCACCACTGGCTTAGGGGGCGGCGACTATGGCTACACCTTC. It is translated as CATTGLGGGDYGYTF.

The J gene is TRBJ1-4, the V gene TRBV9; TRBD1 is a possible D gene (5 bases). This CDR3 comprises 15 residues. V was cut by 3 bases and J by 6 bases, with 15 bases left in between. Germline lookup yields CDR1 SGDLS and CDR2 YYNGEE. Written as DNA, the CDR3 is TGTGCCAGCAGCGCGGGGACGGGAGGGTATGAAAAACTGTTTTTT. This encodes CASSAGTGGYEKLFF.

This clone was seen a handful of times. V gene TRBV7-9 combines with J gene TRBJ1-4, with D possibly being TRBD1 (5 bases). Germline assignment: CDR1 SEHNR and CDR2 FQNEAQ (reference sequence). This CDR3 has 14 amino acids. V dropped 6 bases and J dropped 5 bases, with 13 bases sitting between them. DNA for the CDR3: TGTGCCAGCAGGAAAGACGGGGGGAATGAAAAACTGTTTTTT. Translated, it gives CASRKDGGNEKLFF.

The J gene is TRBJ1-1, the V gene TRBV29-1; D gene uncertain. The germline V gene encodes CDR1 SQVTM and CDR2 ANQGSEA. Between the trimmed V and J ends, which lost 5 bases and 3 bases, there was a span of 7 bases. The CDR3 consists of 11 residues. In DNA, the CDR3 is TGCAGCGTTATACCAGACACTGAAGCTTTCTTT. Its translation is CSVIPDTEAFF. Complete variable domain (other parts from reference TRBV29-1 and TRBJ1-1): SAVISQKPSRDICQRGTSLTIQCQVDSQVTMMFWYRQQPGQSLTLIATANQGSEATYESGFVIDKFPISRPNLTFSTLTVSNMSPEDSSIYLCSVIPDTEAFFGQGTRLTVV.

This clone was seen once. The V gene is TRBV27, the J gene TRBJ2-6; D is ambiguous. CDR1 and CDR2 (germline): MNHEY, SMNVEV (reference sequence). Trimming shortened V by 7 bases and J by 0 bases, and 19 bases separated the two germline ends. The CDR3 totals 18 residues. CDR3 protein: CASIPLGRKSSGANVLTF. CDR3 sequence (DNA): TGTGCCAGCATTCCTTTAGGACGGAAAAGCTCTGGGGCCAACGTCCTGACTTTC.

Details on this clone: The same CDR3 can be traced to other DNA sequences in this sample. V usage is TRBV30 and J usage is TRBJ1-5; D ambiguous. The V end lost 0 bases, the J end lost 0 bases, and 6 bases lay between the germline ends. The CDR3 contains 14 residues. CDR1 is GTSNPN, CDR2 SVGIG, per germline (reference sequence). In DNA form, the CDR3 reads TGTGCCTGGAGTGTGTTGTCTAGCAATCAGCCCCAGCATTTT. It translates to CAWSVLSSNQPQHF. Variable domain in full (rest from reference TRBV30 and TRBJ1-5): SQTIHQWPATLVQPVGSPLSLECTVEGTSNPNLYWYRQAAGRGLQLLFYSVGIGQISSEVPQNLSASRPQDRQFILSSKKLLLSDSGFYLCAWSVLSSNQPQHFGDGTRLSIL.

V is TRBV19 and J is TRBJ2-1; no clear D. Germline CDR1 LNHDA, CDR2 SQIVND (reference sequence). The CDR3 loop spans 11 amino acids. Deletions cut 4 bases from V and 5 bases from J, with 3 bases between. The CDR3 here is CASSRDNEQFF. The CDR3 region has the DNA TGTGCCAGTAGTAGGGACAATGAGCAGTTCTTC.

V is TRBV10-3 and J is TRBJ2-7; the D gene is possibly TRBD2 (6 bases). Germline V gene sequence: CDR1 ENHRY, CDR2 SYGVKD. The CDR3 has 14 amino acids. V gave up 7 bases and J gave up 0 bases, with 13 bases separating them. As DNA, the CDR3 is TGTGCCATCAAAGGCGGGGCGAACTCCTACGAGCAGTACTTC. Translated, it gives CAIKGGANSYEQYF.

V gene TRBV28 combines with J gene TRBJ2-4; D may correspond to TRBD1 or TRBD2 (5 bases each). V was shortened by 6 bases and J by 8 bases, with 23 bases between the two germline ends. CDR1 and CDR2 from the germline V gene are MDHEN and SYDVKM. The CDR3 is 16 amino acids. The CDR3 bases are TGTGCCAGCAGGGCGAGGACACTGCCCGGGACGTACATTCAGTACTTC. Protein product: CASRARTLPGTYIQYF.

For this clone: This specimen includes other DNA sequences encoding the same CDR3. The rearrangement links TRBV12-5 to TRBJ2-3; D not resolved. CDR3 length: 13 amino acids. V lost 2 bases to trimming and J lost 6 bases, with 9 bases between them. Germline CDR1 reads LGHNT; CDR2 reads FRNRAP. CDR3 DNA sequence: TGTGCTAGTGGTTTGACTTCTAGTGATACGCAGTATTTT. As protein: CASGLTSSDTQYF. The variable domain in full, with the rest retrieved from reference TRBV12-5 and TRBJ2-3, is DARVTQTPRHKVTEMGQEVTMRCQPILGHNTVFWYRQTMMQGLELLAYFRNRAPLDDSGMPKDRFSAEMPDATLATLKIQPSEPRDSAVYFCASGLTSSDTQYFGPGTRLTVL.

The chain couples TRBV5-8 to TRBJ2-7; 9 bases match TRBD1. V shed 3 bases and J 3 bases; nucleotides not matched to a gene: 10. This CDR3 is built from 16 residues. CDR1 and CDR2 (germline): SGHTS, YDEGEE. CDR3 sequence: CASSSLPGQGIYEQYF. The CDR3 DNA is TGTGCCAGCAGCTCCCTTCCGGGACAGGGAATCTACGAGCAGTACTTC.

This chain joins TRBV28 and TRBJ1-2; the D is unclear. This CDR3 is built from 16 residues. V shed 5 bases and J shed 4 bases, with 20 bases lying between them. Germline V gene lookup returns CDR1 MDHEN and CDR2 SYDVKM. CDR3 sequence (DNA): TGTGCCAGCAGTGTCATCTCAATGGGGATCCCCTATGGCTACACCTTC. It translates to CASSVISMGIPYGYTF.

V is TRBV7-3 and J is TRBJ2-1, with TRBD1 matching 8 bases. Germline CDR1 SGHTA, CDR2 FQGTGA. The CDR3 extends over 15 amino acids. Trimming took 2 bases from V and 5 from J; bases not matched to a gene: 5. For the CDR3, the DNA is TGTGCCAGCAGCTTAGGACAGGGCCTCGACAATGAGCAGTTCTTC. It encodes CASSLGQGLDNEQFF.

The DNA for the CDR3 is TGCGCCAGCAGCACCGGGGACAGGGGTTCTGAGACCCAGTACTTC. Its translation is CASSTGDRGSETQYF. The rearrangement joins TRBV5-1 to TRBJ2-5; 10 nucleotides line up with TRBD1. Unmatched junction bases numbered 8, after V lost 4 bases and J lost 5 bases. This CDR3 is built from 15 residues. Germline lookup yields CDR1 SGHRS and CDR2 YFSETQ.

This rearrangement joins TRBV7-2 to TRBJ2-3, with D perhaps matching TRBD1 or TRBD2 (6 bases each). This CDR3 comprises 15 residues. V gave up 5 bases and J gave up 1 base, with 13 bases separating them. Germline V gene sequence: CDR1 SGHTA, CDR2 FQGNSA. The CDR3 coding sequence is TGTGCCAGCAGCCCCAGAAGGGGGGGCACAGATACGCAGTATTTT. It yields the protein CASSPRRGGTDTQYF.

V and J are TRBV10-3 and TRBJ1-2, with TRBD1 as a possible D gene (6 bases). The CDR3 runs 12 residues. The germline V and J ends were trimmed by 10 bases and 6 bases, with 15 bases remaining between them. Germline CDR1 ENHRY, CDR2 SYGVKD. The CDR3 here is CASGPRGNGYTF. The CDR3 nucleotides are TGTGCCAGCGGACCCAGGGGAAATGGCTACACCTTC.

The V call is TRBV21-1, the J call TRBJ1-3; the table assigns TRBD1, which was not confirmed against the DNA. TRBV21-1 is reported as a pseudogene. CDR3 length equals 18 residues. The CDR3 spells CASSKASPGDLSGNTIYF. In DNA, the CDR3 is TGTGCCAGCAGCAAAGCCTCCCCAGGGGACCTCTCTGGAAACACCATATATTTT.

The chain employs TRBV20-1 and TRBJ1-1, with D hard to call. Germline CDR1 DFQATT, CDR2 SNEGSKA (reference sequence). The CDR3 has 8 amino acids. The CDR3 region is CSPYLAFF. The DNA for the CDR3 is TGCAGCCCCTATTTGGCTTTCTTT.

V usage is TRBV19 and J usage is TRBJ1-5; D not resolved. V lost 7 bases and J 2 bases, leaving 12 bases between the germline ends. Germline assignment: CDR1 LNHDA and CDR2 SQIVND (reference sequence). The CDR3 has 14 residues. The chain's CDR3 is CASNEVLGNQPQHF. Here the CDR3 DNA reads TGTGCCAGTAACGAGGTTTTAGGCAATCAGCCCCAGCATTTT.

In this sample, this clone turned up once. The chain recombines TRBV7-9 with TRBJ1-4; TRBD1 agrees at 9 bases. Germline assignment: CDR1 SEHNR and CDR2 FQNEAQ (reference sequence). Losses at the gene ends were 5 bases for V and 4 bases for J; bases not matched to a gene: 5. This CDR3 comprises 15 residues. The CDR3 coding sequence is TGTGCCAGCAGCGCGGGACAGGGTGTTAATGAAAAACTGTTTTTT. Translated: CASSAGQGVNEKLFF.

The rearrangement uses TRBV6-5 and TRBJ1-1; D call uncertain. The ends were cut back, 5 bases at V and 7 bases at J, with 8 bases in the middle. CDR1 is MNHEY and CDR2 is SVGAGI in the germline V gene. The CDR3 runs 11 residues. The CDR3: CASSRKGEAFF. The CDR3 coding sequence is TGTGCCAGCAGTAGAAAGGGTGAAGCTTTCTTT.

This clone was seen only once. The rearrangement links TRBV7-9 to TRBJ2-7; D may be TRBD2 (6 bases). The CDR3 is made up of 16 amino acids. V shed 5 bases and J shed 2 bases, with 19 bases lying between them. Germline V gene sequence: CDR1 SEHNR, CDR2 FQNEAQ (reference sequence). The CDR3 DNA reads TGTGCCAGCAGCCCCTTGGAGGGCAGGCAGACCTACGAGCAGTACTTC. It encodes CASSPLEGRQTYEQYF.